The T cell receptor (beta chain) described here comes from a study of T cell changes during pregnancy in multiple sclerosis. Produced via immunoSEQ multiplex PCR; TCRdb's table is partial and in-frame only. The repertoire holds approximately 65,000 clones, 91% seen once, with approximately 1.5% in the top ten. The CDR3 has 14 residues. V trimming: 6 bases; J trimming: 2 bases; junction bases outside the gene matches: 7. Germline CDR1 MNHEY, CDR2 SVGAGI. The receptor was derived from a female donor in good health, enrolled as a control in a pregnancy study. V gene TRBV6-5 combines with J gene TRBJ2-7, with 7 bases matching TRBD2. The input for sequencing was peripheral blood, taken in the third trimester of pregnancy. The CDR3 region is CASSPSGPPYEQYF. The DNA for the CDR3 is TGTGCCAGCAGCCCTAGCGGTCCTCCCTACGAGCAGTACTTC.